Shown below are 20 T cell receptor beta chains from a single sample sequenced in a study of T cell repertoires in cytomegalovirus infection. TCRdb reanalysed the reads using MiXCR and keeps one entry per CDR3 protein. The sample yields around 740,000 distinct CDR3 sequences, 35% seen once. Sequencing used PBMCs. Receptor source: a human donor in good health (CMV status not recorded). Some clones in this sample may be carry-over from other donors' samples.

This clonotype was counted a few times. This chain uses TRBV6-1 with TRBJ1-1, with no clear D. CDR3 length equals 15 residues. CDR1 and CDR2 (germline): MNHNS, SASEGT. Trimming cost V 5 bases and J 6 bases, with 19 bases left between them. CDR3 residues: CASSLPLPGRAEAFF. The CDR3 coding sequence is TGTGCCAGCAGTCTCCCCCTCCCCGGGAGGGCTGAAGCTTTCTTT.

V usage is TRBV6-5 and J usage is TRBJ1-1, with 8 bases identical to TRBD1. CDR1 and CDR2 from the germline V gene are MNHEY and SVGAGI. Losses at the gene ends were 6 bases for V and 8 bases for J; bases not matched to a gene: 11. The CDR3 loop spans 14 amino acids. The DNA for the CDR3 is TGTGCCAGCAGCGCCCTAGGGACAGGCCCAGAAGCTTTCTTT. This codes for CASSALGTGPEAFF.

This clonotype was counted at least ten times. This chain uses TRBV6-5 with TRBJ1-5; 8 nucleotides match TRBD1. V lost 2 bases to trimming and J lost 7 bases; unmatched junction nucleotides: 28. The CDR3 extends over 22 amino acids. Germline V gives CDR1 MNHEY, CDR2 SVGAGI. CDR3 bases: TGTGCCAGCAGTTACCGCCCCCTCGCCGGACAGGGAAGAGGGGTCATAAGGCAGCCCCAGCATTTT. It encodes CASSYRPLAGQGRGVIRQPQHF.

The V and J genes are TRBV4-1 and TRBJ1-1, with D possibly being TRBD1 (6 bases). The CDR3 has 13 amino acids. Deletions cut 2 bases from V and 8 bases from J, with 12 bases between. Germline lookup yields CDR1 MGHRA and CDR2 YSYEKL. CDR3 bases: TGCGCCAGCAGCCAATACAGGGACGGGGAAGCTTTCTTT. This codes for CASSQYRDGEAFF.

The chain combines TRBV2 with TRBJ2-2, with 8 bases identical to TRBD2. Germline V gives CDR1 SNHLY, CDR2 FYNNEI. The ends lost 9 bases at V and 5 bases at J; junction bases unmatched: 11. The CDR3 runs to 15 residues. The CDR3 nucleotides are TGTGCCAGTACGGTAGAGGTAGCGGGAACCGGGGAGCTGTTTTTT. This gives the protein CASTVEVAGTGELFF.

As to this clonotype: This sequence may be a read error, since a much larger clone differs from it by one base. The J gene is TRBJ2-6, the V gene TRBV7-8, with 9 bases fitting TRBD1. CDR3 length: 17 residues. Germline lookup yields CDR1 SGHVS and CDR2 FQNEAQ. DNA for the CDR3: TGTTCCAGCAGTTACCTCCGGGACAGGGCTGGGGCCAACGTCCTGACTTTC. Its protein product is CSSSYLRDRAGANVLTF.

The rearrangement links TRBV19 to TRBJ1-2; D uncertain. The CDR3 totals 13 residues. Trimming removed 5 bases from V and 5 bases from J, with 12 bases in between. Germline V gene lookup returns CDR1 LNHDA and CDR2 SQIVND (reference sequence). This chain's CDR3 is CASSLPTDYGYTF. The CDR3 DNA sequence: TGTGCCAGTAGTCTCCCGACGGATTATGGCTACACCTTC.

The V call is TRBV27, the J call TRBJ2-1; a possible D gene is TRBD1 (5 bases). CDR3 length equals 14 residues. Trimming removed 6 bases from V and 5 bases from J, with 14 bases in between. The germline CDR1 and CDR2 sequences are MNHEY and SMNVEV (reference sequence). The CDR3 region is CASSSQGKHNEQFF. DNA for the CDR3: TGTGCCAGCAGCTCTCAGGGTAAACACAATGAGCAGTTCTTC.

As regards this clonotype: One end of the junction does not line up with germline, which may come from a read error. The rearrangement joins TRBV7-8 to TRBJ1-5, with D possibly matching TRBD1 (5 bases). This CDR3 has 16 amino acids. Per germline, CDR1 SGHVS and CDR2 FQNEAQ. CDR3 sequence reads: CASSLGDGYSNHPQHF. The CDR3 nucleotides read TGTGCCAGCAGCTTAGGGGACGGGTATAGCAATCATCCCCAGCATTTT.

This clonotype was observed a few times. The chain is built from TRBV7-6 and TRBJ2-7; D is undetermined. The CDR3 consists of 14 residues. CDR1 is SGHVS, CDR2 FNYEAQ, per germline. Trimming removed 4 bases from V and 0 bases from J, with 10 bases in between. CDR3 in DNA: TGTGCCAGCAGCTGGAGTAGGGTCTCCTACGAGCAGTACTTC. It is translated as CASSWSRVSYEQYF.

CDR3 in amino acids: CAIRFLRDRYYGYTF. The CDR3 DNA sequence: TGTGCCATCAGGTTCCTTCGGGACAGATACTATGGCTACACCTTC. The genes are TRBV10-3 and TRBJ1-2; 7 positions match TRBD1. V was clipped by 6 bases and J by 3 bases; unmatched bases: 10. The CDR3 totals 15 residues. Germline assignment: CDR1 ENHRY and CDR2 SYGVKD.

The chain combines TRBV10-3 with TRBJ1-2, with D uncertain. Trimming took off 4 bases at V and 4 bases at J, with 10 bases between the two ends. The CDR3 has 13 amino acids. Germline V CDR1 and CDR2: ENHRY, SYGVKD. For the CDR3, the DNA is TGTGCCATCAGTGTTGAGGCAGCCTATGGCTACACCTTC. This codes for CAISVEAAYGYTF.

This clonotype has a count of ten or more. V usage is TRBV7-2 and J usage is TRBJ1-1; 9 bases match TRBD1. This CDR3 is 18 amino acids long. With 6 bases clipped from V and 6 bases from J, the junction kept 20 bases outside the gene matches. The germline V gene has CDR1 SGHTA and CDR2 FQGNSA. CDR3 coding DNA: TGTGCCAGCAGAGTGCCGCTGACAGGGGGAGCGAGGGGTTCTGAAGCTTTCTTT. It encodes CASRVPLTGGARGSEAFF.

This clonotype was observed a few times. This chain joins TRBV28 and TRBJ1-4; perhaps TRBD1 as D (5 bases). Germline assignment: CDR1 MDHEN and CDR2 SYDVKM. With 6 bases removed from V and 6 bases from J, the gap between germline ends came to 17 bases. The CDR3 runs 15 residues. This CDR3 reads CASSPTGRIYEKLFF. In nucleotides, the CDR3 is TGTGCCAGCAGCCCGACGGGACGGATCTATGAAAAACTGTTTTTT.

The chain combines TRBV2 with TRBJ2-7; D gene unclear. The CDR3 consists of 13 residues. From germline, CDR1 is SNHLY and CDR2 FYNNEI. V was trimmed by 2 bases and J by 2 bases, leaving 7 bases between them. The CDR3 is CASSEWAPYEQYF. CDR3 in DNA: TGTGCCAGCAGTGAATGGGCTCCCTACGAGCAGTACTTC.

The chain links TRBV6-1 to TRBJ2-3, with 11 bases that match TRBD2. This CDR3 has 16 amino acids. The germline V gene has CDR1 MNHNS and CDR2 SASEGT. J gave up 4 bases and V 10 bases, and 13 bases lay outside the gene matches. CDR3 nucleotides: TGTGCCACCAGGGGCGGGCCTAGCGGGAGGTCAGATACGCAGTATTTT. As protein: CATRGGPSGRSDTQYF.

The chain couples TRBV28 to TRBJ1-5, with D perhaps TRBD1 (5 bases). V lost 7 bases, J lost 0 bases, and 13 bases lay in between. Germline V gene sequence: CDR1 MDHEN, CDR2 SYDVKM. The CDR3 is made up of 15 amino acids. The CDR3 nucleotides are TGTGCCAGCACGGGGCGAGGGCATAGCAATCAGCCCCAGCATTTT. Protein sequence: CASTGRGHSNQPQHF.

Many counts were recorded for this clonotype. This chain links TRBV19 with TRBJ2-5; the D gene is possibly TRBD2 (6 bases). The CDR3 runs 17 residues. The V and J ends lost 3 bases and 2 bases respectively, with 19 bases between them. The V gene's germline CDR1 is LNHDA and CDR2 SQIVND (reference sequence). The DNA of the CDR3 is TGTGCCAGTAGTATTCGGGTTTGGGGGGTAGGACAAGAGACCCAGTACTTC. This sequence encodes CASSIRVWGVGQETQYF.

This chain uses TRBV6-2 or TRBV6-3 with TRBJ2-2; D gene unclear. The CDR3 has 15 amino acids. Trimming cost V 0 bases and J 2 bases, with 7 bases left between them. Germline CDR1 reads MNHEY; CDR2 reads SVGEGT. CDR3 amino acids: CASSYSTSNTGELFF. In DNA, the CDR3 is TGTGCCAGCAGTTACTCGACCTCCAACACCGGGGAGCTGTTTTTT.

This clonotype was seen only a few times. The chain links TRBV7-6 to TRBJ1-1, with D uncertain. The CDR3 loop spans 12 amino acids. V gave up 5 bases and J gave up 8 bases, with 12 bases separating them. CDR1 and CDR2 from the germline V gene are SGHVS and FNYEAQ. CDR3 bases: TGTGCCAGCAGCCGTAGGCGGGGAGAAGCTTTCTTT. Translated, it gives CASSRRRGEAFF. Filled out from reference TRBV7-6 and TRBJ1-1, the complete variable domain reads GAGVSQSPRYKVTKRGQDVALRCDPISGHVSLYWYRQALGQGPEFLTYFNYEAQQDKSGLPNDRFSAERPEGSISTLTIQRTEQRDSAMYRCASSRRRGEAFFGQGTRLTVV.